The clone carrying this T cell receptor beta chain was detected once. Its antigen is not known. This sample is part of a study of T cell responses to AZD1222 COVID-19 vaccine. Overall study results and limits: White British people made up most donors, females outnumbered males, and clonal diversity was possibly underestimated. The study sampled repertoires only after the peak T cell response. Mapped onto spike, vaccine-associated CD4 TCRs spanned it and were dominant at 160-218 and 743-854.

This CDR3 has 13 amino acids. Trimming cost V 7 bases and J 3 bases; bases outside gene matches: 4. CDR1 is LNHDA and CDR2 is SQIVND in the germline V gene (reference sequence). Measured with immunoSEQ multiplex PCR; TCRdb has only the in-frame clones, and not every one. The profile shows 150,000 to 200,000 clones, around 90% of them singletons. The source of this sequence is an adult who received the MenACWY meningococcal vaccine as a control. This chain links TRBV19 with TRBJ1-2, with 8 nucleotides matching TRBD1. The material was peripheral blood, obtained 28 days after the second dose of the MenACWY control vaccine. The CDR3 coding sequence is TGTGCCAGTACTCCGACAGGGGACTATGGCTACACCTTC. Residues: CASTPTGDYGYTF.